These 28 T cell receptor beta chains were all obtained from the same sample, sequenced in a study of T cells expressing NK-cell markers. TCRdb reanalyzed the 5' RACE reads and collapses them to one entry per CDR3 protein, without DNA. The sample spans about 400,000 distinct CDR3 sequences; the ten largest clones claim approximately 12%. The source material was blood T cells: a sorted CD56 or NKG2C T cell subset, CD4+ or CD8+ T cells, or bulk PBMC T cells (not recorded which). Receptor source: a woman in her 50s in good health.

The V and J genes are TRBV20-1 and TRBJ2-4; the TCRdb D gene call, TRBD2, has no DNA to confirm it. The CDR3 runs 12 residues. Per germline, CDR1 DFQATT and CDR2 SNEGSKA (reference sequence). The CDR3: CSARPPAGFQYF.

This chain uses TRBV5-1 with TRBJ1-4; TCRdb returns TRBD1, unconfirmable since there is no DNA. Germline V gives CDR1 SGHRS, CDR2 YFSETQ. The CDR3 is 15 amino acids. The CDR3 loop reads CASSSAPGSSEKLFF.

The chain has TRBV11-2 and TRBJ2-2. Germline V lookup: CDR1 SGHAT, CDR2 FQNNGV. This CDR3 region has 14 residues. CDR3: CASSLDRATGELFF.

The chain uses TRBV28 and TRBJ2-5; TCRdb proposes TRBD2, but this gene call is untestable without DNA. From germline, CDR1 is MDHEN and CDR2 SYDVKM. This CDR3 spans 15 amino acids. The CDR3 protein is CASSLALGRSETQYF.

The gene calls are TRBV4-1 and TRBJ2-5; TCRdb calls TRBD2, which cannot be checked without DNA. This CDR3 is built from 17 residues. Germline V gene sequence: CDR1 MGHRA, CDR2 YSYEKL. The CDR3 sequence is CASSQQTSGSLQETQYF.

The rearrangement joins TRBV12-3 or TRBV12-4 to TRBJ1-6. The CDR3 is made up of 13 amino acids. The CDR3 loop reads CASSLGGNSPLHF.

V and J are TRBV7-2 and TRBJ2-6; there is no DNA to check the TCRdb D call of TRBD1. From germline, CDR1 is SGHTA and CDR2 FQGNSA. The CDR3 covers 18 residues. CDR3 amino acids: CASSLVPGDLSGANVLTF.

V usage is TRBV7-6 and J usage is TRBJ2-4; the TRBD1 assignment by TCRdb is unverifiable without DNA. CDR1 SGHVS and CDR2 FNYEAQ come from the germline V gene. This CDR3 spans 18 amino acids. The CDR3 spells CASSLGPLGGVAKNIQYF.

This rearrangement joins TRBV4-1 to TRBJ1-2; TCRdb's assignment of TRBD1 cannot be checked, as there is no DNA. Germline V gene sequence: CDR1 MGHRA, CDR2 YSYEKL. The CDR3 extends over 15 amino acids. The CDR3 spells CASSQDLTVSYGYTF.

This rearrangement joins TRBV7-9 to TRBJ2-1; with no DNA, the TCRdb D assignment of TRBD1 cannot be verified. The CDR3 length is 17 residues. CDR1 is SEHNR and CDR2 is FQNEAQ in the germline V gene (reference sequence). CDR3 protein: CASSPTRGWGGNNEQFF. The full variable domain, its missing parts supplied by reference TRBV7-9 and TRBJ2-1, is DTGVSQNPRHKITKRGQNVTFRCDPISEHNRLYWYRQTLGQGPEFLTYFQNEAQLEKSRLLSDRFSAERPKGSFSTLEIQRTEQGDSAMYLCASSPTRGWGGNNEQFFGPGTRLTVL.

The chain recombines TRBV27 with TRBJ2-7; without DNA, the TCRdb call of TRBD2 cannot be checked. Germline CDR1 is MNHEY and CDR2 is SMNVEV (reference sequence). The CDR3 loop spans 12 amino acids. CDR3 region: CASSSLGPEQYF.

CDR3 amino acids: CASSPLAGDTEAFF. The genes are TRBV6-2 or TRBV6-3 and TRBJ1-1; with no DNA, the TCRdb D assignment of TRBD1 cannot be verified. The germline gives CDR1 MNHEY, CDR2 SVGEGT. The CDR3 loop spans 14 amino acids.

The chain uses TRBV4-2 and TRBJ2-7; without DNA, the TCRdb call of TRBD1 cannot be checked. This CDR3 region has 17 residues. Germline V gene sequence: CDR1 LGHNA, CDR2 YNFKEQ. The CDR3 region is CASSHPTMGTLVYEQYF.

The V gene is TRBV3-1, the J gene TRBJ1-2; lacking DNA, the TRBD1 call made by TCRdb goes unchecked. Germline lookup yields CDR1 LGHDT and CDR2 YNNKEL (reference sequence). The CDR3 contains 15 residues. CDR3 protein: CASSQAPTGNDGYTF.

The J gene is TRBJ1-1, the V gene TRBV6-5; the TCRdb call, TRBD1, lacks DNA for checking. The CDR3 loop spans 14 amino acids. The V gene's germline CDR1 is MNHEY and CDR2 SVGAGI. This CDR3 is CASRDRGLNTEAFF.

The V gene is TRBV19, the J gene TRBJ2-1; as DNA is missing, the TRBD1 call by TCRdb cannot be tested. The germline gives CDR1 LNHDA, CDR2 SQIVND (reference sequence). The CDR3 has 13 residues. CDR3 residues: CASTIQGDNEQFF.

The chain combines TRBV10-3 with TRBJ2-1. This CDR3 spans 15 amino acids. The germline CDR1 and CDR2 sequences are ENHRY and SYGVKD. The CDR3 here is CAISERVSSYNEQFF.

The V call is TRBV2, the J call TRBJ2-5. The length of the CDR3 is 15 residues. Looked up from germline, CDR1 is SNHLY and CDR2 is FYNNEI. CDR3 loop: CASSEGRGQWETQYF.

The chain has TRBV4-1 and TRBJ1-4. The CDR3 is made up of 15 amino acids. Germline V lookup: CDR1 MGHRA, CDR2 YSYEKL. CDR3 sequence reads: CASSQDARGGEKLFF.

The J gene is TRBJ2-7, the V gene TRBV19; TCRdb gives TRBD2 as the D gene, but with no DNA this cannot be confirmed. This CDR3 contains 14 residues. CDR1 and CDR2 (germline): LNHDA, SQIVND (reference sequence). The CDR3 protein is CASSIGAGRYEQYF. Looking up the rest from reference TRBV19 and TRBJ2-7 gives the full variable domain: DGGITQSPKYLFRKEGQNVTLSCEQNLNHDAMYWYRQDPGQGLRLIYYSQIVNDFQKGDIAEGYSVSREKKESFPLTVTSAQKNPTAFYLCASSIGAGRYEQYFGPGTRLTVT.

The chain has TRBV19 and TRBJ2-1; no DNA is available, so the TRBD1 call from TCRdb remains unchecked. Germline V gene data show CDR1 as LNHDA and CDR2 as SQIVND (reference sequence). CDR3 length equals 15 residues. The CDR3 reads CASRPRTGGTNEQFF. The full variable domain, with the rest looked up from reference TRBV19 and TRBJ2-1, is DGGITQSPKYLFRKEGQNVTLSCEQNLNHDAMYWYRQDPGQGLRLIYYSQIVNDFQKGDIAEGYSVSREKKESFPLTVTSAQKNPTAFYLCASRPRTGGTNEQFFGPGTRLTVL.

CDR3 region: CSVVAILGEQYF. The chain combines TRBV29-1 with TRBJ2-7; TCRdb designates TRBD2, a call that cannot be tested without DNA. Per the germline V gene, CDR1 is SQVTM and CDR2 is ANQGSEA. The length of the CDR3 is 12 residues.

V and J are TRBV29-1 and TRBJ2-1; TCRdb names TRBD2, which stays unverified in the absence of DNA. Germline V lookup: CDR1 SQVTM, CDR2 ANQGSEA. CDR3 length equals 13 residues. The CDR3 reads CSGSPQSYNEQFF.

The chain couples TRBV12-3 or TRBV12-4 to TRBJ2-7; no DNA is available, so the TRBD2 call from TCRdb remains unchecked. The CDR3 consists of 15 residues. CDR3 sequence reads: CASSPTGLAIHEQYF.

The CDR3 is CASSLERGGDGYTF. The chain recombines TRBV5-4 with TRBJ1-2; with no DNA, the TCRdb D assignment of TRBD1 cannot be verified. This CDR3 comprises 14 residues. The germline CDR1 and CDR2 sequences are SGHNT and YYREEE (reference sequence).

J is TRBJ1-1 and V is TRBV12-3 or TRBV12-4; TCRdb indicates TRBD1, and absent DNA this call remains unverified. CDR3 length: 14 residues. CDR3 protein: CASTGTPMNTEAFF.

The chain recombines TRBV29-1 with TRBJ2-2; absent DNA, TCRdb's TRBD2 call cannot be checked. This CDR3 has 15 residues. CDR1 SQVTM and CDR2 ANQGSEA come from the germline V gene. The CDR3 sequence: CSVGPASGRVGELFF.

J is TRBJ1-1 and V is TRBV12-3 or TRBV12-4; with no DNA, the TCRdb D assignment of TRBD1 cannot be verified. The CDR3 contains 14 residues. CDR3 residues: CASKNYRLRAEAFF.